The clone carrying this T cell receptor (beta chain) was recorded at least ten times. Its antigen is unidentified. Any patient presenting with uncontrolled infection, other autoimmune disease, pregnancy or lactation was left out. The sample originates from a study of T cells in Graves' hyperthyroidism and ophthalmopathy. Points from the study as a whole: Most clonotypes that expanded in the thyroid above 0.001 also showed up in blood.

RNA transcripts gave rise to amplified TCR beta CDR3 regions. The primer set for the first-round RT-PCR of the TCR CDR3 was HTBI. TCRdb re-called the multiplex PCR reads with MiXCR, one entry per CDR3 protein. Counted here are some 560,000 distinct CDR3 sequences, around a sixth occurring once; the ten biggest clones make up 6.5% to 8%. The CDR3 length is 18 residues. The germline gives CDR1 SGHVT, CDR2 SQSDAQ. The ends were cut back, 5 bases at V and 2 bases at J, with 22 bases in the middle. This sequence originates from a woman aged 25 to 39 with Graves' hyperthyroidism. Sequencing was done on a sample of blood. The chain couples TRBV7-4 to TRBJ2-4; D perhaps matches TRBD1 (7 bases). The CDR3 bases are TGTGCCAGCAGCGAAGGGGATCGGACAGGAGGGACCAAAAACATTCAGTACTTC. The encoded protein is CASSEGDRTGGTKNIQYF. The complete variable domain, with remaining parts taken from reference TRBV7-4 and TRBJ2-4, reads GAGVSQSPRYKVAKRGRDVALRCDSISGHVTLYWYRQTLGQGSEVLTYSQSDAQRDKSGRPSGRFSAERPERSVSTLKIQRTEQGDSAVYLCASSEGDRTGGTKNIQYFGAGTRLSVL.